This record covers a single T cell receptor (beta chain). This specimen comes from a study of blood T cell repertoires in COVID-19. Study-level background: Acute-phase and convalescent COVID-19 samples originated in the United States, Italy and Spain. PBMCs, B-cell-depleted T cells, or T cells provided the cDNA or gDNA that made up the material.

Per the original methods: Reference gene primer amplification yielded estimated nucleated cell counts. Here immunoSEQ multiplex PCR was the method, and the copy in TCRdb shows in-frame clones only, minus some. The D gene and trimming were derived from the DNA, and the V and J assignments and clone size from that table. Of roughly 190,000 clones in the sample, roughly three quarters were seen once. Participant reports of clinical history set cohort assignment. Germline CDR1 MGHRA, CDR2 YSYEKL. The CDR3 spans 16 residues. Deletions cut 7 bases from V and 5 bases from J, with 23 bases between. This clonotype originated in a woman in her 50s with acute COVID-19. This chain connects TRBV4-1 to TRBJ2-5; tentatively, D is TRBD2 (7 bases). The sequenced sample consisted of PBMCs or T cells enriched from blood (not recorded which). The CDR3 region is CASTSRPPGEGETQYF. The CDR3 region has the DNA TGCGCCAGCACCTCGAGGCCCCCAGGGGAGGGGGAGACCCAGTACTTC.